This entry is about one TCR beta chain. The sample originates from a study of blood T cell repertoires in COVID-19. Looking at the study overall: Material from acute and convalescent COVID-19 was sourced from the United States, Italy and Spain. T cells, B-cell-depleted T cells, or PBMCs supplied cDNA or gDNA.

Seattle participants joined during active infection and were tracked over time. Per the authors' pipeline: Nucleated cell number was recorded as an estimate derived from reference gene primer amplification. Here immunoSEQ multiplex PCR was the method, and the copy in TCRdb shows in-frame clones only, minus some. That table furnishes V, J and clone size, whereas the DNA furnished D and trimming. The sample has about 420,000 clones; roughly 90% are singletons. The sequence was obtained from a man aged 18-30 years with COVID-19, enrolled during active disease. The source material was peripheral blood.

In DNA form, the CDR3 reads TGTGCCAGCAGTTACGAGGGTTCACCCCTCCACTTT. This encodes CASSYEGSPLHF. The chain is built from TRBV6-5 and TRBJ1-6; D remains unclear. Germline V CDR1 and CDR2: MNHEY, SVGAGI. The length of the CDR3 is 12 residues. V was shortened by 2 bases and J by 9 bases, with 5 bases between the two germline ends.